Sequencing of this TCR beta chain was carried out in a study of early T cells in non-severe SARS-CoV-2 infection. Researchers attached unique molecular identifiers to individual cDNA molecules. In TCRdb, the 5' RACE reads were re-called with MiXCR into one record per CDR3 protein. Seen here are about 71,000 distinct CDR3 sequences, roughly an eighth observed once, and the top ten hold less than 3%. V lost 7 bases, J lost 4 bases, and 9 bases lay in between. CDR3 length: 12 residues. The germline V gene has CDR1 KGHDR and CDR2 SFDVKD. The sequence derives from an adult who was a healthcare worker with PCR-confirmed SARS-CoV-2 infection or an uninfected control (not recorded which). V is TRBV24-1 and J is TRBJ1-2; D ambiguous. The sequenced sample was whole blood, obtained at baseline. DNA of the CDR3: TGTGCCACCAGCGGGGTAGGCTATGGCTACACCTTC. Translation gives CATSGVGYGYTF.